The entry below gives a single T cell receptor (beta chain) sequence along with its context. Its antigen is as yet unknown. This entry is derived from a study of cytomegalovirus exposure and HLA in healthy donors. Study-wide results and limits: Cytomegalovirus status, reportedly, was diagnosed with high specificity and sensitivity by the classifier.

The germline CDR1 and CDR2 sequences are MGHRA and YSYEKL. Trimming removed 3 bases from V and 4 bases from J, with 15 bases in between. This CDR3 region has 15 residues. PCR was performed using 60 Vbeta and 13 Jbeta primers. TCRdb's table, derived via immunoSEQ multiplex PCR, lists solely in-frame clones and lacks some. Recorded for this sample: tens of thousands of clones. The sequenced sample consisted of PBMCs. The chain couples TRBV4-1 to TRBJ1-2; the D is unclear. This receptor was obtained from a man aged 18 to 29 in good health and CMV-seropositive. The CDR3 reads CASSHGGMGSYGYTF. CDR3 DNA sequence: TGCGCCAGCAGCCATGGAGGGATGGGGAGCTATGGCTACACCTTC.